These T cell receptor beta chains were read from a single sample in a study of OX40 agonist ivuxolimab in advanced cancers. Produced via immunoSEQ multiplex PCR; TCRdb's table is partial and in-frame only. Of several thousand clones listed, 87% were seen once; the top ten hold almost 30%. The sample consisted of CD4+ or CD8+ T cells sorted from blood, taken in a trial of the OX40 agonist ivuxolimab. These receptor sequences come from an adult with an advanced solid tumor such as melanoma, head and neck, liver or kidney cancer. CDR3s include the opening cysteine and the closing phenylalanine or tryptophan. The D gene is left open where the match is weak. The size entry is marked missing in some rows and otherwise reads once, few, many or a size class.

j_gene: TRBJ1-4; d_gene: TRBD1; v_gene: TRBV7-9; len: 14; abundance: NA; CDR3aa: CASSQDRGIEKLFF; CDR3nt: TGTGCCAGCAGCCAGGACAGGGGGATTGAAAAACTGTTTTTT
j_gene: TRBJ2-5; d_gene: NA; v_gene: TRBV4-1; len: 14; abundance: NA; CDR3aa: CASSQVQAQETQYF; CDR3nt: TGCGCCAGCAGCCAAGTGCAGGCCCAAGAGACCCAGTACTTC
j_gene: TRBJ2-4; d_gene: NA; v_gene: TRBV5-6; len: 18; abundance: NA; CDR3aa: CASSLLMDGEEAKNIQYF; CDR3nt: TGTGCCAGCAGCTTGCTAATGGACGGAGAAGAAGCCAAAAACATTCAGTACTTC
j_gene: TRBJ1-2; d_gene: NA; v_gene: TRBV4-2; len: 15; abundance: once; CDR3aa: CASSQASTAPYGYTF; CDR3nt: TGTGCCAGCAGCCAAGCAAGTACCGCACCCTATGGCTACACCTTC
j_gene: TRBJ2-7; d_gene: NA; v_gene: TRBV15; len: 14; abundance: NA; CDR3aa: CATSSQTLGYEQYF; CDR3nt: TGTGCCACCAGCTCTCAGACCTTAGGCTACGAGCAGTACTTC
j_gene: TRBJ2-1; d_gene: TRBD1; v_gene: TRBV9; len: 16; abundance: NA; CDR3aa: CASSVAYRGRYNEQFF; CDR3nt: TGTGCCAGCAGCGTGGCCTACAGGGGGAGATACAATGAGCAGTTCTTC
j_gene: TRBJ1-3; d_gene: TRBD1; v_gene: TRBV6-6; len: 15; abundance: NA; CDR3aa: CASSNTGTVGNTIYF; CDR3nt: TGTGCCAGCAGTAATACCGGGACAGTAGGAAACACCATATATTTT
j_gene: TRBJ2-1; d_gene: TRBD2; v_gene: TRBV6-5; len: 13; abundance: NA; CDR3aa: CASTNSGSVEQFF; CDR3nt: TGTGCCAGCACTAATAGCGGGAGTGTAGAGCAGTTCTTC
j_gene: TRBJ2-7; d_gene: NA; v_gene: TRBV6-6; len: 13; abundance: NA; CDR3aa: CASSYDPNGEQYF; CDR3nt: TGTGCCAGCAGTTACGACCCCAACGGAGAGCAGTACTTC
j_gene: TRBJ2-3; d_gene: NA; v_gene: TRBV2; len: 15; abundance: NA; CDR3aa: CASSEIGSDTDTQYF; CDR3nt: TGTGCCAGCAGTGAAATCGGCAGCGACACAGATACGCAGTATTTT
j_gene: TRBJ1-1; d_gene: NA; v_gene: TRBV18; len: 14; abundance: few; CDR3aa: CASSPLPGNTEAFF; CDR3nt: TGTGCCAGCTCACCTTTACCGGGGAACACTGAAGCTTTCTTT
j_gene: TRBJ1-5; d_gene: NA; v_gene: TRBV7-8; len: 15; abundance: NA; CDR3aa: CASSFQGTGNQPQHF; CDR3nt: TGTGCCAGCAGCTTCCAGGGGACGGGCAATCAGCCCCAGCATTTT
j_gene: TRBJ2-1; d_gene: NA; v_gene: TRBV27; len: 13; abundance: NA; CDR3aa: CASSIKGPYEQFF; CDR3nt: TGTGCCAGCAGCATCAAGGGGCCCTATGAGCAGTTCTTC
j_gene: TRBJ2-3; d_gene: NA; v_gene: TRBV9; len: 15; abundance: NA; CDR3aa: CASSGSGPSTDTQYF; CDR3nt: TGTGCCAGCAGCGGAAGCGGGCCTAGCACAGATACGCAGTATTTT
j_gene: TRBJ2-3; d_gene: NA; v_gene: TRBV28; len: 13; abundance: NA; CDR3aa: CASSLGGDDTQYF; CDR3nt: TGTGCCAGCAGTTTGGGCGGGGATGATACGCAGTATTTT
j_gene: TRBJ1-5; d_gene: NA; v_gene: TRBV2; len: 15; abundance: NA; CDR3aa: CASSEAGVGLQPQHF; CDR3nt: TGTGCCAGCAGTGAAGCGGGGGTAGGCCTTCAGCCCCAGCATTTT
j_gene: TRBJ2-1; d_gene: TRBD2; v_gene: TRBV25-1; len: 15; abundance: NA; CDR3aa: CASSAREGVRNEQFF; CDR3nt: TGTGCCAGCAGTGCCCGGGAGGGGGTCCGCAATGAGCAGTTCTTC
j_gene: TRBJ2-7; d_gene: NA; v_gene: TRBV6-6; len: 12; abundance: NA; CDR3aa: CASSPRTYEQYF; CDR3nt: TGTGCCAGCAGTCCTAGGACTTACGAGCAGTACTTC
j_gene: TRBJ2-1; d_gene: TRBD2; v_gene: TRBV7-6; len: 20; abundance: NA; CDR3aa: CASSLPAGGTSGRAVGEQFF; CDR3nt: TGTGCCAGCAGCTTGCCAGCGGGGGGGACTAGCGGGAGGGCCGTCGGAGAGCAGTTCTTC
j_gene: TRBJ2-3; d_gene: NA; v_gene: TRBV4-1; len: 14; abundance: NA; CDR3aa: CASRTGPGTDTQYF; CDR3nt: TGCGCCAGCAGAACGGGACCGGGCACAGATACGCAGTATTTT
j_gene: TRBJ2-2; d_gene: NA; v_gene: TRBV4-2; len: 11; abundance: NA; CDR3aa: CASRLGGELFF; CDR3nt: TGTGCCAGCAGACTCGGCGGGGAGCTGTTTTTT
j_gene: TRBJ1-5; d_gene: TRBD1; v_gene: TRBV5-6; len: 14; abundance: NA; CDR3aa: CASSLTGSNQPQHF; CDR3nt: TGTGCCAGCAGCCTGACAGGGTCCAATCAGCCCCAGCATTTT
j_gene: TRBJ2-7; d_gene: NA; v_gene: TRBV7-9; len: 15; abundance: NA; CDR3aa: CASSLMWENGYEQYF; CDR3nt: TGTGCCAGCAGCTTAATGTGGGAGAACGGCTACGAGCAGTACTTC
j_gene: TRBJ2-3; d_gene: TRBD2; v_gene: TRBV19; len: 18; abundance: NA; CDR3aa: CASSTLKPLGLAGDTQYF; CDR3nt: TGTGCCAGTAGTACCCTCAAGCCCCTCGGACTAGCGGGGGATACGCAGTATTTT
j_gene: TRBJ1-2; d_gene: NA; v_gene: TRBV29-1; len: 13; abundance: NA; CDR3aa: CSVEGRRDYGYTF; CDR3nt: TGCAGCGTTGAGGGGCGACGGGACTATGGCTACACCTTC
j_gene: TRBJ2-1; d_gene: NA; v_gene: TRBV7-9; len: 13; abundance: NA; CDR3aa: CASSLTSPGEQFF; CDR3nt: TGTGCCAGCAGCTTAACCAGCCCCGGTGAGCAGTTCTTC
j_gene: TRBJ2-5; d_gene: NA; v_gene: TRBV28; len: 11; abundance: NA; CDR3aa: CASTRKETQYF; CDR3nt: TGTGCCAGCACCAGAAAGGAGACCCAGTACTTC
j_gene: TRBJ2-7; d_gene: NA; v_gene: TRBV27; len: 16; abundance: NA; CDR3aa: CASSSPTGAGGYEQYF; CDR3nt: TGTGCCAGCAGTTCCCCCACAGGGGCGGGGGGCTACGAGCAGTACTTC
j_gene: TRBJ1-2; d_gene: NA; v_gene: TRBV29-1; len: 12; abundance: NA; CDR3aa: CSVWTSNYGYTF; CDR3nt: TGCAGCGTTTGGACCTCTAACTATGGCTACACCTTC
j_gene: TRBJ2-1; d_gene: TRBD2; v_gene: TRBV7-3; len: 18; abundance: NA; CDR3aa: CASSFGPGLAGDLGEQFF; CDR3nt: TGTGCCAGCAGCTTCGGACCGGGACTAGCGGGAGATTTAGGTGAGCAGTTCTTC
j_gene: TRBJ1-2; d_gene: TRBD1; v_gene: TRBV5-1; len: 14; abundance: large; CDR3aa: CASSSKTGGDGYTF; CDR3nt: TGCGCCAGCAGCTCCAAGACAGGGGGCGACGGCTACACCTTC
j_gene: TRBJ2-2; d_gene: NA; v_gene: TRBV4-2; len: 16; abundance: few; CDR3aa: CASSQTSTGATGELFF; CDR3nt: TGTGCCAGCAGCCAGACTAGTACCGGGGCCACCGGGGAGCTGTTTTTT
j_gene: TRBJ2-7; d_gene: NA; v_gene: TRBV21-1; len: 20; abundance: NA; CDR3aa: CASSSSHSGLAGGPYYEQYF; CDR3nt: TGTGCCAGCAGCTCCTCTCACTCCGGACTAGCGGGAGGGCCATACTACGAGCAGTACTTC
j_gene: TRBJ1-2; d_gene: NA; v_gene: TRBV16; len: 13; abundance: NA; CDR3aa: CASSQRAGDGYTF; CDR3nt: TGTGCCAGCAGCCAGCGGGCAGGGGACGGCTACACCTTC
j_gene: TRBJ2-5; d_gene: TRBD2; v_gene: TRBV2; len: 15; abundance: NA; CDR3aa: CASSEGLADQETQYF; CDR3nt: TGTGCCAGCAGTGAGGGACTAGCGGACCAAGAGACCCAGTACTTC
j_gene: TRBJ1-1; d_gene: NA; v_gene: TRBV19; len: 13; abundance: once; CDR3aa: CASSIAENTEAFF; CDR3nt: TGTGCCAGTAGTATAGCAGAGAACACTGAAGCTTTCTTT
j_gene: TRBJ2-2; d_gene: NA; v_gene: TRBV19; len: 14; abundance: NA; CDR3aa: CASIEGWVAGELFF; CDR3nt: TGTGCCAGTATAGAGGGATGGGTCGCCGGGGAGCTGTTTTTT
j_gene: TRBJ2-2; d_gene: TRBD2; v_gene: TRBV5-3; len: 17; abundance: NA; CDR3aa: CARRAQTGGQGTGELFF; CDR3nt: TGTGCCAGAAGGGCTCAAACGGGAGGGCAGGGCACCGGGGAGCTGTTTTTT
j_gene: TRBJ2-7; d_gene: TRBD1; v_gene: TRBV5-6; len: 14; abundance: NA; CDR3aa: CASSFGRGIYEQYF; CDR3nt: TGTGCCAGCAGCTTTGGCAGGGGGATCTACGAGCAGTACTTC
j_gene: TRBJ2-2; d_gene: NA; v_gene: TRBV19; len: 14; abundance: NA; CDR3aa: CASNLGLTTGELFF; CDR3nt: TGTGCCAGTAACCTGGGGCTGACCACCGGGGAGCTGTTTTTT
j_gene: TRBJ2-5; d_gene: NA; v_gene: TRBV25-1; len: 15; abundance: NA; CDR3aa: CASSEYFGTQETQYF; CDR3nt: TGTGCCAGCAGTGAATATTTTGGGACTCAAGAGACCCAGTACTTC
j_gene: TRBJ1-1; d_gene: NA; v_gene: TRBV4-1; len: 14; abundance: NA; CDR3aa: CASSQGAVNTEAFF; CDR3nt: TGCGCCAGCAGCCAGGGGGCGGTGAACACTGAAGCTTTCTTT
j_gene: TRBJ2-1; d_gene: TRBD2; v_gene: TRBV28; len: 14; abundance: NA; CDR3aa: CASSQTGLASEQFF; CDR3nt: TGTGCCAGCAGCCAAACTGGACTAGCCTCAGAGCAGTTCTTC
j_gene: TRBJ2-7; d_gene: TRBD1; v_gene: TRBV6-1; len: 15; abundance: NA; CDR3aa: CASSEGQGFSYEQYF; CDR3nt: TGTGCCAGCAGTGAAGGACAGGGGTTCTCCTACGAGCAGTACTTC